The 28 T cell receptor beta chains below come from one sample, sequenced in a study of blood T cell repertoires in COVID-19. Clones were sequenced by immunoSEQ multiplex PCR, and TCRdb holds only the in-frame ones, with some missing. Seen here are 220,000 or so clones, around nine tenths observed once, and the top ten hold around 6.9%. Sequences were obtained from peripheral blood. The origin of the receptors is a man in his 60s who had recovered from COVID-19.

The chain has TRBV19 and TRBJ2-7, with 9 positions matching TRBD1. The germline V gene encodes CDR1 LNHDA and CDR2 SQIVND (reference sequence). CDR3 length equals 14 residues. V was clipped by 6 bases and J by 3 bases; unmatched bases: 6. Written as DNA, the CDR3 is TGTGCCAGTAGGGGGACAGGGAGGAACTACGAGCAGTACTTC. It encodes CASRGTGRNYEQYF.

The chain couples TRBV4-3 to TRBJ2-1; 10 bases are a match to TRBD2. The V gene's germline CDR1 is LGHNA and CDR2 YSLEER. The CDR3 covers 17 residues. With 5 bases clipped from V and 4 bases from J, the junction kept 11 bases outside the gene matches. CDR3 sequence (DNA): TGCGCCAGCAGCGGGGAAGCGGGAGGGTCGAGTTACAATGAGCAGTTCTTC. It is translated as CASSGEAGGSSYNEQFF.

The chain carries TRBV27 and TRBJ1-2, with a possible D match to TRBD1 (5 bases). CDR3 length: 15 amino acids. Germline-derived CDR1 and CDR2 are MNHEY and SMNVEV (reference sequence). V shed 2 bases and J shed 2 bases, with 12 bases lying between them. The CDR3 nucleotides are TGTGCCAGCAGTTTACGGCAGGGCAGGAACTATGGCTACACCTTC. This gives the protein CASSLRQGRNYGYTF.

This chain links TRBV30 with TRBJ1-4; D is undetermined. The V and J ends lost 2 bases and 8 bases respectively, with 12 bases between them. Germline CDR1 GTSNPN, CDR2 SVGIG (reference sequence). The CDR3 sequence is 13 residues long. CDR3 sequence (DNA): TGTGCCTGGAGTACCCGTGGCGGGGAAAAACTGTTTTTT. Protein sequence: CAWSTRGGEKLFF.

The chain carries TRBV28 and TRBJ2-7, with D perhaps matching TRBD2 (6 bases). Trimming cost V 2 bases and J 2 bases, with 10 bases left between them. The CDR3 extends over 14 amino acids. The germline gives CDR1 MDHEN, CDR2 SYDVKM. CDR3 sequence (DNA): TGTGCCAGCAGTTTAGCGGGAACCGCCTACGAGCAGTACTTC. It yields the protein CASSLAGTAYEQYF. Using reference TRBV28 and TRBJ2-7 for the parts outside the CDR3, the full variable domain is DVKVTQSSRYLVKRTGEKVFLECVQDMDHENMFWYRQDPGLGLRLIYFSYDVKMKEKGDIPEGYSVSREKKERFSLILESASTNQTSMYLCASSLAGTAYEQYFGPGTRLTVT.

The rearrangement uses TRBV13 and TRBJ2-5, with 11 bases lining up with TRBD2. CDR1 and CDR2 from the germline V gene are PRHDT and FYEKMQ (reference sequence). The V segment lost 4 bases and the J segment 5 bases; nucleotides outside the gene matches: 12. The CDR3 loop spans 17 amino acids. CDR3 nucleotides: TGTGCCAGCAGCTCGGGACTAGCGGCCCCCGAAGAGGAGACCCAGTACTTC. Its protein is CASSSGLAAPEEETQYF.

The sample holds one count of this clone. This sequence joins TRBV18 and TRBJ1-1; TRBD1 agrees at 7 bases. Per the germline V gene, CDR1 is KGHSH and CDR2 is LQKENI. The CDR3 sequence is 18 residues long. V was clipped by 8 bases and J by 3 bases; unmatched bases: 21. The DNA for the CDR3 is TGTGCCAGCGCCTCAGGGTCTTTTTTTCAGGGGGGTGACACTGAAGCTTTCTTT. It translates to CASASGSFFQGGDTEAFF.

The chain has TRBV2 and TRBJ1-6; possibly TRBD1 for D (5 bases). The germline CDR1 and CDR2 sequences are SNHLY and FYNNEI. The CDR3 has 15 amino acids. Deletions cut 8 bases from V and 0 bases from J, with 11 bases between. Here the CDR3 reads CASQQESSYNSPLHF. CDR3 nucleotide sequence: TGTGCCAGCCAACAGGAAAGCTCCTATAATTCACCCCTCCACTTT. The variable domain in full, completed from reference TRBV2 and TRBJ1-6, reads EPEVTQTPSHQVTQMGQEVILRCVPISNHLYFYWYRQILGQKVEFLVSFYNNEISEKSEIFDDQFSVERPDGSNFTLKIRSTKLEDSAMYFCASQQESSYNSPLHFGNGTRLTVT.

The CDR3 region has the DNA TGTGCCAGCAGCGGAGGGACGTTCTCCTACGAGCAGTACTTC. Translating it yields CASSGGTFSYEQYF. The chain is built from TRBV7-9 and TRBJ2-7, with D tentatively TRBD2 (6 bases). V lost 5 bases to trimming and J lost 0 bases, with 11 bases between them. CDR3 length: 14 residues. CDR1 is SEHNR and CDR2 is FQNEAQ in the germline V gene (reference sequence).

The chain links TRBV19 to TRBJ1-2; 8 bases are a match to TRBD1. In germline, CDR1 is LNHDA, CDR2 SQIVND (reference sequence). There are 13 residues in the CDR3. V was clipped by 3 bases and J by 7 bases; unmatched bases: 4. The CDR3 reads CASSIFQGAGYTF. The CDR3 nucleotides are TGTGCCAGTAGTATCTTTCAGGGGGCTGGCTACACCTTC.

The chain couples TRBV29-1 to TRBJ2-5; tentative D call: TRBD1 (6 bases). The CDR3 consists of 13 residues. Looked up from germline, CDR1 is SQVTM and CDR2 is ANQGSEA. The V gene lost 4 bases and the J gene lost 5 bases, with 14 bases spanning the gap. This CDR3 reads CSVALGQWETQYF. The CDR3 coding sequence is TGCAGCGTTGCTCTCGGACAGTGGGAGACCCAGTACTTC.

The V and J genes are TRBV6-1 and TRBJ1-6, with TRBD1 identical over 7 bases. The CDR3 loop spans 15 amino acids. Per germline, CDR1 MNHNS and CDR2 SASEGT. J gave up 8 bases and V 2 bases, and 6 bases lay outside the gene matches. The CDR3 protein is CASSEIYRGDSPLHF. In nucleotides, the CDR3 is TGTGCCAGCAGTGAAATTTACAGGGGAGATTCACCCCTCCACTTT.

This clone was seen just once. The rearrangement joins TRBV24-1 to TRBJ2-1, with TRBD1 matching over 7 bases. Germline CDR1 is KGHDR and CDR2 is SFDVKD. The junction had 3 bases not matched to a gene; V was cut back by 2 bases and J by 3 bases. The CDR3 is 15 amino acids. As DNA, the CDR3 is TGTGCCACCAGTGATTCCCGACAGGGCTACAATGAGCAGTTCTTC. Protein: CATSDSRQGYNEQFF.

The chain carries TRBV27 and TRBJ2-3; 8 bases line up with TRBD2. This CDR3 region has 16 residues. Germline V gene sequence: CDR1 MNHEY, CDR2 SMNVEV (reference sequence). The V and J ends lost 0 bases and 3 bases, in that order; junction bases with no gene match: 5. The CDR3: CASSLSGLATTDTQYF. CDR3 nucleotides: TGTGCCAGCAGTTTATCCGGACTAGCAACGACAGATACGCAGTATTTT.

Here the CDR3 DNA reads TGTGCCAGCAGCGTACACGGGTACTCTGGGGCCAACGTCCTGACTTTC. The encoded protein is CASSVHGYSGANVLTF. The chain carries TRBV11-2 and TRBJ2-6; D remains unclear. The germline gives CDR1 SGHAT, CDR2 FQNNGV. V lost 5 bases and J 0 bases, leaving 11 bases between the germline ends. The CDR3 extends over 16 amino acids.

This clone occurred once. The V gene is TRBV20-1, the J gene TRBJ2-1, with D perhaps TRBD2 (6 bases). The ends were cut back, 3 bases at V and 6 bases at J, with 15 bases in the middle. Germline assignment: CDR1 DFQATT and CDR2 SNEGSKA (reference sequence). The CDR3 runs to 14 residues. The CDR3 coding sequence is TGCAGTGCTAGTCCCCCGGGGAGGATCAATGAGCAGTTCTTC. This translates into CSASPPGRINEQFF.

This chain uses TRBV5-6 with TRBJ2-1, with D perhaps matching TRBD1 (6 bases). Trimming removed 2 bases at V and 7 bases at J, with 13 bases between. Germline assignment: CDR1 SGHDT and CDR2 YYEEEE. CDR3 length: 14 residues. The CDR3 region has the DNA TGTGCCAGCAGCTTTCAGGGGACGAGAAATGAGCAGTTCTTC. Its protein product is CASSFQGTRNEQFF.

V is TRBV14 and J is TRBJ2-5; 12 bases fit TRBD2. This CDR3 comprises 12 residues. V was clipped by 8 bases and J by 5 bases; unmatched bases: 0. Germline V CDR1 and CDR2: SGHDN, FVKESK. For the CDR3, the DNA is TGTGCCAGCGGGACTAGCGGGGAGACCCAGTACTTC. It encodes CASGTSGETQYF.

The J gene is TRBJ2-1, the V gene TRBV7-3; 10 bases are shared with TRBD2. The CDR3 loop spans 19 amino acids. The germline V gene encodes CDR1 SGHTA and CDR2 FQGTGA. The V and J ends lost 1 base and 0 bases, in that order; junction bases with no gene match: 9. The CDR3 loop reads CASSLMAIAGGSSYNEQFF. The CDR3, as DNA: TGTGCCAGCAGCTTAATGGCCATAGCGGGAGGCAGCTCCTACAATGAGCAGTTCTTC.

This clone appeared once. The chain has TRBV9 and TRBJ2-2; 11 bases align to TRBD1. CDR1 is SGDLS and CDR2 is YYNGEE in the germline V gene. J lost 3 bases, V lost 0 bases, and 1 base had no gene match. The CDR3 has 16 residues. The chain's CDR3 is CASSVAGQGDTGELFF. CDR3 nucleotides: TGTGCCAGCAGCGTAGCGGGACAGGGGGACACCGGGGAGCTGTTTTTT.

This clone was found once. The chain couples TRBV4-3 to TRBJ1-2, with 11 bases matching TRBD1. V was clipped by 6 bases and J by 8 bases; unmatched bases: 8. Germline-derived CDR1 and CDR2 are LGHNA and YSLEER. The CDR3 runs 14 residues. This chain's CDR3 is CASRGQGEGGGYTF. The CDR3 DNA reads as TGCGCCAGCAGGGGACAGGGGGAAGGAGGAGGCTACACCTTC.

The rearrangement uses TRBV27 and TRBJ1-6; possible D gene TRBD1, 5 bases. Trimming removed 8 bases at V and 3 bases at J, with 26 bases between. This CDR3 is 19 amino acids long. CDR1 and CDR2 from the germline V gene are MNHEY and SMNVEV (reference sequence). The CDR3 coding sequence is TGTGCCAGCTCTTTAGGAGGGGCCCGTACCCCTTACTATAATTCACCCCTCCACTTT. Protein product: CASSLGGARTPYYNSPLHF.

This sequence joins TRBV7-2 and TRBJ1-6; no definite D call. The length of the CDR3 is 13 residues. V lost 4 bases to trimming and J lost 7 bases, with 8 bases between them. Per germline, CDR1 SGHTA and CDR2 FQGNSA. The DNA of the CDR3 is TGTGCCAGCAGCTGGTCGGTCAATTCACCCCTCCACTTT. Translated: CASSWSVNSPLHF. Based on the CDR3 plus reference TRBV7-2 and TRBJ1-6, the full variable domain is GAGVSQSPSNKVTEKGKDVELRCDPISGHTALYWYRQSLGQGLEFLIYFQGNSAPDKSGLPSDRFSAERTGGSVSTLTIQRTQQEDSAVYLCASSWSVNSPLHFGNGTRLTVT.

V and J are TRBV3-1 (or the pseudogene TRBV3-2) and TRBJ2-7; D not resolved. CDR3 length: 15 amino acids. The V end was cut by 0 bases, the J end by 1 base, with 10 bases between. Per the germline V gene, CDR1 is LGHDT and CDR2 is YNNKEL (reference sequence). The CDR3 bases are TGTGCCAGCAGCCAAGATGGAACGGGTTCCTACGAGCAGTACTTC. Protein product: CASSQDGTGSYEQYF.

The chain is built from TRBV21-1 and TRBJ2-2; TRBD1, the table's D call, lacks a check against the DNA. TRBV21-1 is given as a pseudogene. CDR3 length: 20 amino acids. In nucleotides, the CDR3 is TGTGCCAGCAGCAAAGCGCTACGGAAAGGCAGGGGGGCCCAATCCGGGGAGCTGTTTTTT. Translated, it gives CASSKALRKGRGAQSGELFF.

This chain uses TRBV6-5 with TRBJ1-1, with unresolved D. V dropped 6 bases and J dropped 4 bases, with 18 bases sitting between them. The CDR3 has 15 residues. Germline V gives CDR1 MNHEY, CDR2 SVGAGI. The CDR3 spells CASRGREVGSTEAFF. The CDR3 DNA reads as TGTGCCAGCAGAGGGAGGGAGGTCGGGAGCACTGAAGCTTTCTTT.

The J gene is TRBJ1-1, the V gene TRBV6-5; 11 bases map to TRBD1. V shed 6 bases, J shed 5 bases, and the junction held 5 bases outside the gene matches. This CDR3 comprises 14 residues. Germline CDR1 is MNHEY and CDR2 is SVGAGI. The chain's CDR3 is CASRGRDRGTEAFF. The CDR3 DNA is TGTGCCAGCAGAGGTCGGGACAGGGGGACTGAAGCTTTCTTT.

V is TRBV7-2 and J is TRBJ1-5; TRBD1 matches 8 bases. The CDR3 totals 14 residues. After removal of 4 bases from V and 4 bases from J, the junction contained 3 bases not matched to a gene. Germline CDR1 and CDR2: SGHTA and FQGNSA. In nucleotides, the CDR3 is TGTGCCAGCAGCTCGACAGGGGTAAATCAGCCCCAGCATTTT. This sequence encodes CASSSTGVNQPQHF. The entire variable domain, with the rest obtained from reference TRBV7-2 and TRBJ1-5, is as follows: GAGVSQSPSNKVTEKGKDVELRCDPISGHTALYWYRQSLGQGLEFLIYFQGNSAPDKSGLPSDRFSAERTGGSVSTLTIQRTQQEDSAVYLCASSSTGVNQPQHFGDGTRLSIL.